This TCR beta chain was retrieved from a study of CD8 T cells in Susac syndrome. This clonotype was seen a few times. Sequencing of TCR beta was carried out in blood CD8+ and CD4+ T cells. The individuals used as controls were healthy donors who had been matched for both age and sex. TEMRA cells were FACS-enriched, and CD8+ and CD4+ T cells were isolated negatively. RNA, at roughly 0.5 to 1 ug, was reverse transcribed with random hexamers. An immunoSEQ multiplex PCR amplified TCR beta CDR3 over 54 Vbeta and 13 Jbeta. TCRdb fed the immunoSEQ multiplex PCR reads into MiXCR, producing one record per CDR3 protein. The sample yields approximately 100,000 distinct CDR3 sequences, 85% to 95% seen once. J lost 4 bases, V lost 10 bases, and 10 bases had no gene match. The length of the CDR3 is 13 residues. Germline CDR1 reads MNHEY; CDR2 reads SVGEGT.

The sequenced sample was CD8+ T cells from PBMCs. The clonotype comes from a human donor in good health. The V call is TRBV6-2 or TRBV6-3, the J call TRBJ2-7, with 7 bases fitting TRBD1. In DNA, the CDR3 is TGTGCCACCCGGGAAGGGGGCTATTACGAGCAGTACTTC. It specifies CATREGGYYEQYF.